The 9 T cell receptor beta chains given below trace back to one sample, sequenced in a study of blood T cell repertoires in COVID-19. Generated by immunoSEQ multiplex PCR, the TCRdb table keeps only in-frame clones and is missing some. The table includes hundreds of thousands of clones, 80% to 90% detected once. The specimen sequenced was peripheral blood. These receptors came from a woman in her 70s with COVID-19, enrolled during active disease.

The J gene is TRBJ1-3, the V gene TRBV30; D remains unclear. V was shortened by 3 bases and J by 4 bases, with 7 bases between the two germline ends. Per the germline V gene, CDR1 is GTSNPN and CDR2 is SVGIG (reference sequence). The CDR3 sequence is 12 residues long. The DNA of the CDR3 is TGTGCCTGGAGGAGAGGGGGAAACACCATATATTTT. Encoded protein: CAWRRGGNTIYF.

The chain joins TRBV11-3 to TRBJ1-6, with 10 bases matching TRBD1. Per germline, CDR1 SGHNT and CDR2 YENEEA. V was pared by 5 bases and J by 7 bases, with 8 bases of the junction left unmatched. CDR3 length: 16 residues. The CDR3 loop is CASSPGTGATNSPLHF. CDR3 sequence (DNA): TGTGCCAGCAGCCCCGGGACAGGGGCTACCAATTCACCCCTCCACTTT. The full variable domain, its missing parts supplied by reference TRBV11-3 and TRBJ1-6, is EAGVVQSPRYKIIEKKQPVAFWCNPISGHNTLYWYLQNLGQGPELLIRYENEEAVDDSQLPKDRFSAERLKGVDSTLKIQPAELGDSAVYLCASSPGTGATNSPLHFGNGTRLTVT.

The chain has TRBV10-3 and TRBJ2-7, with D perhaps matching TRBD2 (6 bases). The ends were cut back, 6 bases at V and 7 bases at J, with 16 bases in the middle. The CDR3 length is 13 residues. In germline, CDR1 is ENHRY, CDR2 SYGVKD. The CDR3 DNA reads TGTGCCATCAGGAACGCGGGGAACAGTGAGCAGTACTTC. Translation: CAIRNAGNSEQYF.

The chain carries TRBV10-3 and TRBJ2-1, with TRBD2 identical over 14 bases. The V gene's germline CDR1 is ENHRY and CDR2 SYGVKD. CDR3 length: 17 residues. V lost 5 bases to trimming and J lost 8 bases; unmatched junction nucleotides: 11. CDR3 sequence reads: CAISKLGLAGGDDEQFF. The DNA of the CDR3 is TGTGCCATCAGTAAACTAGGACTAGCGGGAGGAGATGATGAGCAGTTCTTC.

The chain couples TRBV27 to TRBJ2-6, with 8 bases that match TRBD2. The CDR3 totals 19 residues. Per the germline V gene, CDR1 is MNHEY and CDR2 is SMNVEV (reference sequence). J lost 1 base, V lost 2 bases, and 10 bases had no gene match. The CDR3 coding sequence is TGTGCCAGCAGTTTACCGCCCGTCGGCGGGAGGTCTGGGGCCAACGTCCTGACTTTC. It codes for CASSLPPVGGRSGANVLTF.

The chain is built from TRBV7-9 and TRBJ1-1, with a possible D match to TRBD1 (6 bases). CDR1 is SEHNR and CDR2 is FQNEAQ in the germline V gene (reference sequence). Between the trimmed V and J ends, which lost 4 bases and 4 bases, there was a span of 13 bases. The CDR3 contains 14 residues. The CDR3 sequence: CASSSGTTVTEAFF. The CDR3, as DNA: TGTGCCAGCAGCTCTGGGACAACCGTCACTGAAGCTTTCTTT.

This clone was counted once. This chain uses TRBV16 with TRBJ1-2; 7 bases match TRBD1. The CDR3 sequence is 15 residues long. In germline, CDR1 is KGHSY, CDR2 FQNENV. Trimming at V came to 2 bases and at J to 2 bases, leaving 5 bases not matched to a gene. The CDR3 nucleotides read TGTGCCAGCAGCCAAGCCGGGACAGCGAACTATGGCTACACCTTC. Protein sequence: CASSQAGTANYGYTF. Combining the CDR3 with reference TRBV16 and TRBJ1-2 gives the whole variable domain GEEVAQTPKHLVRGEGQKAKLYCAPIKGHSYVFWYQQVLKNEFKFLISFQNENVFDETGMPKERFSAKCLPNSPCSLEIQATKLEDSAVYFCASSQAGTANYGYTFGSGTRLTVV.

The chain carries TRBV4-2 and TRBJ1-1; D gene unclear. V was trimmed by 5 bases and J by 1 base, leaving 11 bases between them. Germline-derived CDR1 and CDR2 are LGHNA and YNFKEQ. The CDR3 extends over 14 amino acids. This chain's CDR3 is CASSSQTQNTEAFF. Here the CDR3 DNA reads TGTGCCAGCAGCTCACAGACCCAGAACACTGAAGCTTTCTTT.

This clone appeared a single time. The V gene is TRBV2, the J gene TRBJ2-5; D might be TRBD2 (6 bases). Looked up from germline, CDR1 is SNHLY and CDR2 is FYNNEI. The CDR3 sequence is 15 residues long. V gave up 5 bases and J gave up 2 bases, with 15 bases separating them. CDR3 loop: CASSPGGGIQETQYF. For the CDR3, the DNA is TGTGCCAGCAGTCCGGGCGGAGGGATACAAGAGACCCAGTACTTC.